This TCR beta chain is drawn from a study of T cell responses to AZD1222 COVID-19 vaccine. Profiled with immunoSEQ multiplex PCR; TCRdb holds only in-frame clones, not every one. This table has roughly 140,000 clones, under 90% appearing once. Study-level points and caveats: Unmutated variant regions are reportedly targeted by nearly half of spike-specific TCRs. In all cases, repertoires were sampled only after the peak T cell response.

The germline V and J ends were trimmed by 6 bases and 4 bases, with 16 bases remaining between them. Germline loops: CDR1 MDHEN, CDR2 SYDVKM. There are 16 residues in the CDR3. Turning to this clone: The target antigen is unknown.

The sequences come from peripheral blood, collected 28 days after the second AZD1222 dose. V gene TRBV28 combines with J gene TRBJ1-6, with D possibly matching TRBD1 (6 bases). The sequence was obtained from an adult who received the AZD1222 COVID-19 vaccine. The CDR3 region is CASRGAEFRYNSPLHF. DNA of the CDR3: TGTGCCAGCAGGGGGGCTGAATTTCGTTATAATTCACCCCTCCACTTT.